These T cell receptor beta chains were read from a single sample in a study of T cell responses to AZD1222 COVID-19 vaccine. Sequencing was performed with immunoSEQ multiplex PCR; in TCRdb, only in-frame clones are kept and a portion is missing. The top ten clones hold 1.6% of a sample with more than 100,000 clones, roughly nine tenths of them seen once. This material consisted of peripheral blood, taken on day 0 of AZD1222 vaccination. The receptors were sampled from an adult in good health. Each CDR3 is given with its conserved first and last residue. The order of the fields is D gene, clone size, V gene, J gene, CDR3 protein, CDR3 DNA. D genes are given only for firm matches. Some rows have no size entry. The others give once, few or many, or a class for an expanded clone.

.	.	TRBV11-2	TRBJ1-3	CASSLGPGPTGNTIYF	TGTGCCAGCAGCTTAGGCCCAGGCCCCACTGGAAACACCATATATTTT
TRBD1	.	TRBV5-4	TRBJ1-1	CASSPGTGEAEAFF	TGTGCCAGCAGCCCAGGGACAGGGGAGGCTGAAGCTTTCTTT
.	.	TRBV18	TRBJ1-5	CASSPKDGNQPQHF	TGTGCCAGCTCACCAAAGGACGGCAATCAGCCCCAGCATTTT
.	.	TRBV9	TRBJ1-2	CASTQGSSTEGYTF	TGTGCCAGCACCCAGGGGTCGTCGACTGAGGGCTACACCTTC
TRBD1	.	TRBV4-1	TRBJ2-7	CASSPQGVYEQYF	TGCGCCAGCAGCCCCCAGGGGGTCTACGAGCAGTACTTC
TRBD1	.	TRBV19	TRBJ2-2	CASSIPTGVDTGELFF	TGTGCCAGTAGTATCCCGACAGGGGTGGACACCGGGGAGCTGTTTTTT
.	.	TRBV11-3	TRBJ2-7	CASSSGLGVPYEQYF	TGTGCCAGCAGTTCAGGCTTGGGGGTTCCCTACGAGCAGTACTTC
.	.	TRBV27	TRBJ1-2	CASSHLNYGYTF	TGTGCCAGCAGCCATCTCAACTATGGCTACACCTTC
.	.	TRBV28	TRBJ2-3	CASRDLAGIYTQYF	TGTGCCAGCAGGGACCTTGCAGGGATATATACGCAGTATTTT
.	.	TRBV3-1/TRBV3-2	TRBJ1-2	CASSLGLTPCGYTF	TGTGCCAGCAGTCTTGGACTGACACCGTGTGGCTACACCTTC
TRBD1	.	TRBV25-1	TRBJ1-6	CASSETLRGPNSPLHF	TGTGCCAGCAGTGAAACCCTCAGGGGGCCTAATTCACCCCTCCACTTT
TRBD1	.	TRBV18	TRBJ1-5	CASSSRQGVSNQPQHF	TGTGCCAGCTCATCGCGACAGGGGGTTAGCAATCAGCCCCAGCATTTT
.	.	TRBV19	TRBJ1-5	CASSIEGGRNQPQHF	TGTGCCAGTAGTATAGAGGGGGGGAGAAATCAGCCCCAGCATTTT
TRBD1	once	TRBV28	TRBJ1-1	CASSLKPGQSTEAFF	TGTGCCAGCAGTTTGAAACCGGGACAGAGTACTGAAGCTTTCTTT
.	once	TRBV18	TRBJ2-1	CASSPLSVNEQFF	TGTGCCAGCTCACCACTGTCAGTAAATGAGCAGTTCTTC
TRBD1	.	TRBV5-8	TRBJ1-5	CASSYTGAGDQPQHF	TGTGCCAGCAGTTATACAGGGGCGGGGGATCAGCCCCAGCATTTT
TRBD1	.	TRBV10-1	TRBJ2-4	CASSEYRGHIQYF	TGCGCCAGCAGTGAGTACAGGGGACACATTCAGTACTTC
.	once	TRBV5-1	TRBJ2-7	CASSLGGPYEQYF	TGCGCCAGCAGCTTGGGAGGCCCCTACGAGCAGTACTTC
.	.	TRBV11-3	TRBJ1-5	CASSSAVRNQPQHF	TGTGCCAGCAGCTCAGCCGTTCGCAATCAGCCCCAGCATTTT
.	.	TRBV7-2	TRBJ1-1	CASSLRTGKAFF	TGTGCCAGCAGCTTGCGTACAGGAAAAGCTTTCTTT
.	.	TRBV28	TRBJ1-4	CASSPRTVATNEKLFF	TGTGCCAGCAGTCCGCGGACGGTTGCAACTAATGAAAAACTGTTTTTT
.	.	TRBV12-3/TRBV12-4	TRBJ1-4	CASSWTEGEKLFF	TGTGCCAGCAGTTGGACAGAGGGGGAAAAACTGTTTTTT
.	.	TRBV7-6	TRBJ1-2	CASSLAPGGNYGYTF	TGTGCCAGCAGCTTAGCCCCGGGGGGCAACTATGGCTACACCTTC
.	.	TRBV6-5	TRBJ2-7	CASSSARGSYEQYF	TGTGCCAGCAGCTCAGCACGGGGTTCCTACGAGCAGTACTTC
.	.	TRBV28	TRBJ2-5	CASSHGAGETQYF	TGTGCCAGCAGTCATGGGGCGGGGGAGACCCAGTACTTC
.	.	TRBV11-2	TRBJ1-6	CASSTEGLGDSPLHF	TGTGCCAGCAGCACGGAAGGATTAGGGGATTCACCCCTCCACTTT
.	.	TRBV9	TRBJ2-3	CASSAEGGNGDWPLLSTDTQYF	TGTGCCAGCAGCGCCGAGGGGGGGAATGGGGACTGGCCATTACTTAGCACAGATACGCAGTATTTT
.	.	TRBV9	TRBJ2-5	CASSVGGSGQETQYF	TGTGCCAGCAGCGTAGGGGGTAGCGGCCAAGAGACCCAGTACTTC
.	once	TRBV10-3	TRBJ2-7	CATHTPSYEQYF	TGTGCCACCCACACACCTTCCTACGAGCAGTACTTC
.	.	TRBV5-1	TRBJ2-3	CASSLEGLADTQYF	TGCGCCAGCAGCTTGGAGGGGCTCGCAGATACGCAGTATTTT
.	.	TRBV5-4	TRBJ1-1	CASSLARKRGLNTEAFF	TGTGCCAGCAGCTTGGCCAGAAAGAGGGGACTGAACACTGAAGCTTTCTTT
.	.	TRBV25-1	TRBJ1-2	CASSVKSTGYGYGYTF	TGTGCCAGCAGTGTGAAATCGACAGGCTACGGATATGGCTACACCTTC
TRBD1	.	TRBV2	TRBJ2-7	CASTLDRNAPTEQYF	TGTGCCAGCACCTTGGACAGGAATGCCCCGACCGAGCAGTACTTC
.	.	TRBV15	TRBJ1-4	CATSRDATPGEKLFF	TGTGCCACCAGCAGAGATGCGACTCCGGGGGAAAAACTGTTTTTT
TRBD1	.	TRBV6-4	TRBJ2-6	CASSDASGTGGSGANVLTF	TGTGCCAGCAGTGACGCTTCCGGGACAGGGGGCTCTGGGGCCAACGTCCTGACTTTC
.	.	TRBV15	TRBJ2-7	CATSREPPGPLSYEQYF	TGTGCCACCAGCAGAGAACCGCCGGGACCTCTTTCCTACGAGCAGTACTTC
.	.	TRBV5-1	TRBJ1-1	CASSLLGLGNTEAFF	TGCGCCAGCAGCTTACTTGGTTTGGGGAACACTGAAGCTTTCTTT
.	.	TRBV19	TRBJ2-5	CASSPLGEETQYF	TGTGCCAGTAGTCCGTTGGGGGAAGAGACCCAGTACTTC
TRBD1	.	TRBV30	TRBJ1-2	CAWSLTGANYGYTF	TGTGCCTGGAGCTTAACAGGGGCCAACTATGGCTACACCTTC
.	.	TRBV10-3	TRBJ1-1	CAITDLVNRENTEAFF	TGTGCCATCACGGACCTAGTGAACAGGGAAAACACTGAAGCTTTCTTT
.	.	TRBV7-2	TRBJ1-6	CASSLGSTSNSPLHF	TGTGCCAGCAGCTTGGGCAGTACTTCAAATTCACCCCTCCACTTT
.	.	TRBV28	TRBJ1-2	CASSLDYTNYGYTF	TGTGCCAGCAGTTTAGACTACACTAACTATGGCTACACCTTC
TRBD2	.	TRBV7-6	TRBJ2-3	CASSLLTRDYRTDTQYF	TGTGCCAGCAGCCTCCTCACTCGGGACTACCGCACAGATACGCAGTATTTT
.	once	TRBV7-8	TRBJ1-5	CASSLDRVDQPQHF	TGTGCCAGCAGCTTAGACAGGGTCGATCAGCCCCAGCATTTT
TRBD1	.	TRBV7-9	TRBJ1-1	CASSLVGGWDTEAFF	TGTGCCAGCAGCTTAGTAGGGGGCTGGGACACTGAAGCTTTCTTT
.	.	TRBV18	TRBJ1-3	CASSPPMALNTIYF	TGTGCCAGCTCACCACCGATGGCGTTAAACACCATATATTTT
.	.	TRBV7-6	TRBJ2-1	CASSLGSGLTPSNEQFF	TGTGCCAGCAGCTTGGGTTCTGGACTTACCCCGTCCAATGAGCAGTTCTTC